This T cell receptor beta chain was profiled in a study of T-cell memory formation after mild COVID-19. Study-wide background: Largely, TCR clusters stayed within a single donor.

5'RACE, which relied on constant-segment primers, yielded TCR alpha and TCR beta cDNA libraries carrying sample barcodes and UMIs. Each CDR3 protein is one row after TCRdb ran MiXCR on the 5' RACE reads. The sample lists around 250,000 distinct CDR3 sequences, about 16% occurring once. For this clonotype: What it binds is unknown.

V trimming: 3 bases; J trimming: 3 bases; junction bases outside the gene matches: 8. The CDR3 extends over 15 amino acids. Germline lookup yields CDR1 SGHRS and CDR2 YFSETQ. Study outcomes and limitations: Day 37-peaking second-wave clones had unconfirmed SARS-CoV-2 specificity.

This TCR was sampled from a man between 18 and 35 years old who had mild COVID-19 (a few samples of this study predate the infection). Cell type and time point are not known. The sample consisted of PBMCs or a T cell subset sorted from them (not recorded which). This chain connects TRBV5-1 to TRBJ1-1; 7 nucleotides line up with TRBD1. The CDR3 nucleotides are TGCGCCAGCAGCTGGGGGGACAGAAGTTACACTGAAGCTTTCTTT. Protein: CASSWGDRSYTEAFF. The entire variable domain, with the rest obtained from reference TRBV5-1 and TRBJ1-1, is as follows: KAGVTQTPRYLIKTRGQQVTLSCSPISGHRSVSWYQQTPGQGLQFLFEYFSETQRNKGNFPGRFSGRQFSNSRSEMNVSTLELGDSALYLCASSWGDRSYTEAFFGQGTRLTVV.